The source of this T cell receptor (beta chain) is a study of blood T cell repertoires in COVID-19. Trimming cost V 4 bases and J 2 bases; bases outside gene matches: 11. This CDR3 has 16 amino acids. CDR1 and CDR2 from the germline V gene are SGHRS and YFSETQ. Repertoires were generated with immunoSEQ multiplex PCR, while TCRdb's copy carries only in-frame clones and drops some. The sample carries tens of thousands of clones, 81% recorded once. Sequencing was done on a sample of peripheral blood. This chain uses TRBV5-1 with TRBJ1-1; 7 bases match TRBD1. This TCR was sampled from a man older than 75 with active or convalescent COVID-19. CDR3 in amino acids: CASSTRDSNLNTEAFF. The CDR3 DNA reads TGCGCCAGCAGCACCCGGGACAGCAACCTAAACACTGAAGCTTTCTTT.